This TCR beta chain was sequenced for a study of breast tumors, draining lymph nodes, adjacent tissues. TCRdb itself ran the multiplex PCR reads through MiXCR, one entry per CDR3 protein. This sample has 60,000 to 75,000 distinct CDR3 sequences, with approximately 54% found just once. As to this clonotype: Its antigen is not known.

Study-level points and caveats: Tumor and nontumor repertoires were significantly more similar in luminal-like than in basal-like breast cancer.

Trimming took 5 bases from V and 2 from J; bases not matched to a gene: 11. Germline lookup yields CDR1 MNHEY and CDR2 SVGEGT. The CDR3 length is 16 residues. Input material: breast tumor tissue. The chain has TRBV6-2 or TRBV6-3 and TRBJ2-5, with 7 bases that match TRBD2. This sequence originates from a female donor with breast cancer. Some clones in this sample may be carry-over from other donors' samples. The CDR3 loop reads CASSLKRGRPQETQYF. The CDR3 region has the DNA TGTGCCAGCAGTCTCAAGCGGGGCAGGCCACAAGAGACCCAGTACTTC.